This T cell receptor (beta chain) was sequenced during a study of identical twins. Findings and caveats of the study: Models underestimated out-of-frame TCR alpha sharing in monozygotic twins.

MiXCR was run by TCRdb on the 5' RACE reads, yielding one entry per CDR3 protein. This table holds some 1,700,000 distinct CDR3 sequences, about 32% found once. Trimming left V 9 bases short and J 2 bases short, with 11 bases between. The CDR3 length is 13 residues. CDR1 and CDR2 (germline): KGHDR, SFDVKD. This clonotype was counted ten times or more. Its antigen is not known. This rearrangement joins TRBV24-1 to TRBJ2-3; D may be TRBD2 (6 bases). The sequenced material came from cord blood. This clonotype was obtained from a newborn girl in good health. The CDR3 nucleotides are TGTGCCACCCTGGCGGGATTCACAGATACGCAGTATTTT. Amino acid sequence: CATLAGFTDTQYF.